Listed here are 3 T cell receptor beta chains from one sample, sequenced in a study of blood T cell repertoires in COVID-19. Libraries were prepared by immunoSEQ multiplex PCR; TCRdb keeps only in-frame clonotypes and omits some of them. This sample carries more than 300,000 clones, 89% of them seen once, and the ten largest clones take 1.8%. Material for sequencing was peripheral blood. The receptors originated from a woman in her 30s with COVID-19, enrolled during active disease.

The chain employs TRBV3-1 (or the pseudogene TRBV3-2) and TRBJ1-6, with 9 positions matching TRBD1. The J segment lost 6 bases and the V segment lost 0 bases, leaving 0 bases of the junction unmatched. The CDR3 consists of 15 residues. From germline, CDR1 is LGHDT and CDR2 YNNKEL (reference sequence). CDR3 nucleotide sequence: TGTGCCAGCAGCCAAGAGGGACAGGGTAATTCACCCCTCCACTTT. Its protein product is CASSQEGQGNSPLHF.

This clone was seen just once. In the same sample, other DNA sequences code for this CDR3. This sequence joins TRBV19 and TRBJ1-1, with D uncertain. This CDR3 has 13 residues. V lost 5 bases to trimming and J lost 0 bases, with 7 bases between them. The V gene's germline CDR1 is LNHDA and CDR2 SQIVND (reference sequence). CDR3 nucleotide sequence: TGTGCCAGTAGTTTATCTATGAACACTGAAGCTTTCTTT. The encoded protein is CASSLSMNTEAFF.

This clone was detected only once. The chain employs TRBV28 and TRBJ2-2; no reliable D call. The CDR3 runs to 15 residues. The germline V and J ends were trimmed by 3 bases and 0 bases, with 8 bases remaining between them. The germline gives CDR1 MDHEN, CDR2 SYDVKM. The CDR3 spells CASSLPLSNTGELFF. CDR3 sequence (DNA): TGTGCCAGCAGTTTGCCGCTATCGAACACCGGGGAGCTGTTTTTT.